This T cell receptor beta chain was recovered during a study of blood T cell repertoires in COVID-19. Study as a whole: Acute and convalescent COVID-19 specimens originated in the United States, Italy and Spain.

Assay: immunoSEQ multiplex PCR; the TCRdb copy retains only in-frame clones and omits some. The sample holds about 200,000 clones, around 83% seen once. This CDR3 region has 15 residues. Germline V gives CDR1 SGHRS, CDR2 YFSETQ. Trimming took 0 bases from V and 7 from J; bases not matched to a gene: 6. The sequence derives from an elderly woman with acute or convalescent COVID-19. The sequenced material came from peripheral blood. The rearrangement joins TRBV5-1 to TRBJ1-4, with TRBD1 matching 7 bases. CDR3 protein: CASSLVAGGPEKLFF. The CDR3 nucleotides are TGCGCCAGCAGCTTGGTGGCAGGGGGTCCTGAAAAACTGTTTTTT.